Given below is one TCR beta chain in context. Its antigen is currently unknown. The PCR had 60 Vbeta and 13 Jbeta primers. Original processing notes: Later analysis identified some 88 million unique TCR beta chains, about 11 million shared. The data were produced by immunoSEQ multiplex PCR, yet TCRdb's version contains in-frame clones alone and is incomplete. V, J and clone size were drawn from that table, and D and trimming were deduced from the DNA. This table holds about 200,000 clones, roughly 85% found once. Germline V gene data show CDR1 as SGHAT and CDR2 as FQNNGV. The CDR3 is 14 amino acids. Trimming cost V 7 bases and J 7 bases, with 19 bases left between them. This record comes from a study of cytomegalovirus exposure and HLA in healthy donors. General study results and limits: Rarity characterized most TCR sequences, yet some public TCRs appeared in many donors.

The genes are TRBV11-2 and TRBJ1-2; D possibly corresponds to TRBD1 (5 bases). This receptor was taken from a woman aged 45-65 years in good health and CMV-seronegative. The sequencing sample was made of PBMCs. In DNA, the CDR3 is TGTGCCAGCACCAGGAGGGCGGGGGAGGCTGGCTACACCTTC. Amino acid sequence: CASTRRAGEAGYTF.